The rows below give T cell receptor beta chains drawn from one sample of a study of blood T cell repertoires in COVID-19. The table came from immunoSEQ multiplex PCR; TCRdb's copy has only in-frame clones and leaves some out. The sample comprises about 310,000 clones, about 89% of which are singletons, and 9.5% rests with the top ten. Sequencing was carried out using PBMCs or T cells enriched from blood (not recorded which). These receptors were taken from a woman in her 40s who had recovered from COVID-19. Both conserved end residues are part of each CDR3. D genes are given only for firm matches. A clone size is listed for some rows: how often the clone was seen (once, few, many), or a class if it is expanded.

18	TRBV28	TRBJ2-5	TRBD1	.	CASSFRTSGRGRRETQYF	TGTGCCAGCAGTTTCCGGACCTCCGGCAGGGGGCGGCGAGAGACCCAGTACTTC
16	TRBV5-1	TRBJ1-1	.	.	CASSLLAGKGNTEAFF	TGCGCCAGCAGCTTGCTGGCAGGGAAGGGGAACACTGAAGCTTTCTTT
12	TRBV5-1	TRBJ2-1	.	once	CASSLTDNEQFF	TGCGCCAGCAGCTTGACGGACAATGAGCAGTTCTTC
11	TRBV2	TRBJ2-7	.	.	CASSGESEQYF	TGTGCCAGCAGTGGGGAGAGCGAGCAGTACTTC
15	TRBV4-3	TRBJ2-7	.	once	CASSQEQQPRYEQYF	TGCGCCAGCAGCCAAGAACAGCAACCTCGCTACGAGCAGTACTTC
16	TRBV10-3	TRBJ2-1	TRBD2	.	CAISESRRGGNNEQFF	TGTGCCATCAGTGAGTCGCGGCGGGGGGGTAACAATGAGCAGTTCTTC
15	TRBV11-2	TRBJ2-7	TRBD2	.	CASSPRTSGPYEQYF	TGTGCCAGCAGCCCCAGGACTAGCGGGCCCTACGAGCAGTACTTC
15	TRBV11-3	TRBJ2-7	TRBD2	.	CASSHPGLASYEQYF	TGTGCCAGCAGCCACCCGGGACTAGCGTCCTACGAGCAGTACTTC
14	TRBV7-9	TRBJ2-3	.	.	CASKGDLSTDTQYF	TGTGCCAGCAAGGGAGACCTAAGCACAGATACGCAGTATTTT
15	TRBV7-8	TRBJ2-1	TRBD1	.	CASSPWTGNYNEQFF	TGTGCCAGCAGCCCATGGACAGGGAATTACAATGAGCAGTTCTTC
16	TRBV19	TRBJ2-7	TRBD1	.	CASSIAGQGVIYEQYF	TGTGCCAGTAGTATAGCCGGACAGGGCGTTATCTACGAGCAGTACTTC
14	TRBV5-1	TRBJ2-3	TRBD1	.	CASNTGVGTDTQYF	TGCGCCAGCAACACAGGGGTGGGGACAGATACGCAGTATTTT
19	TRBV9	TRBJ2-1	.	once	CASSVAVAPRITSYNEQFF	TGTGCCAGCAGCGTAGCGGTAGCACCCCGTATTACATCCTACAATGAGCAGTTCTTC
16	TRBV15	TRBJ1-3	TRBD1	once	CATSSGQGARGNTIYF	TGTGCCACCAGCAGTGGACAGGGGGCGCGAGGAAACACCATATATTTT